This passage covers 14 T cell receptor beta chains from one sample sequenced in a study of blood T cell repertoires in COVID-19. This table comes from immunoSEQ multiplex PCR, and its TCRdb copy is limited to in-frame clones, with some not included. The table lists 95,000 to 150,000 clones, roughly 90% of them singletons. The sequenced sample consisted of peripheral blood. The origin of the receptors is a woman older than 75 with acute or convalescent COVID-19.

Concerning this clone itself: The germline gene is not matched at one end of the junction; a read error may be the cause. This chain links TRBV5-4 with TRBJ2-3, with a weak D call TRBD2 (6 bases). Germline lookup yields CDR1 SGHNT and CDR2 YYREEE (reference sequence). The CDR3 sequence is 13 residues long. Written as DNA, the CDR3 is TGTGCCAGCACCTTGTCGGGGGCAGATACGCAGTATTTT. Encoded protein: CASTLSGADTQYF. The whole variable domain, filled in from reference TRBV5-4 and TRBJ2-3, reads ETGVTQSPTHLIKTRGQQVTLRCSSQSGHNTVSWYQQALGQGPQFIFQYYREEENGRGNFPPRFSGLQFPNYSSELNVNALELDDSALYLCASTLSGADTQYFGPGTRLTVL.

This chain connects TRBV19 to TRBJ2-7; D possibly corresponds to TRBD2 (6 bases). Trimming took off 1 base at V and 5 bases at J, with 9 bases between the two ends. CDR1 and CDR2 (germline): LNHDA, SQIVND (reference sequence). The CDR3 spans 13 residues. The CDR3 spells CASSIAGAHEQYF. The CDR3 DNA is TGTGCCAGTAGTATAGCGGGAGCGCACGAGCAGTACTTC.

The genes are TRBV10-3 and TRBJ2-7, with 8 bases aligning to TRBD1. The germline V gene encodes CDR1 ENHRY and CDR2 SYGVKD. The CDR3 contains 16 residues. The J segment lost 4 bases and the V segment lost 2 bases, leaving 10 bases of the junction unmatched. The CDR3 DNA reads TGTGCCATCAGTGAGGTTCAGGGGGCGAAAGCTTACGAGCAGTACTTC. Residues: CAISEVQGAKAYEQYF.

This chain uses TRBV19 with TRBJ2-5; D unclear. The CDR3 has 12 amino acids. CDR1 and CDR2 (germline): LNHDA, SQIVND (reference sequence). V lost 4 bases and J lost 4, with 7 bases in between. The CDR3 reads CASSTSAETQYF. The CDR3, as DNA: TGTGCCAGTAGTACCAGCGCAGAGACCCAGTACTTC.

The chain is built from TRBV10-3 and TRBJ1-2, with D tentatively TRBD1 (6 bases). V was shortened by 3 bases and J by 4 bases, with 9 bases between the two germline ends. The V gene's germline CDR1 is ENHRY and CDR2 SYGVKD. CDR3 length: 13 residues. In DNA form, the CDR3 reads TGTGCCATCAGTGAACAGGGTGCCTATGGCTACACCTTC. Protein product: CAISEQGAYGYTF.

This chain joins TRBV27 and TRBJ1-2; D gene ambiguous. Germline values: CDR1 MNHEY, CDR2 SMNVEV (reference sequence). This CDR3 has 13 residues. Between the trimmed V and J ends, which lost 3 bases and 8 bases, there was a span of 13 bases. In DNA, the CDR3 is TGTGCCAGCAGTTTTTCCTACCTGTCCGGCTACACCTTC. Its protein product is CASSFSYLSGYTF.

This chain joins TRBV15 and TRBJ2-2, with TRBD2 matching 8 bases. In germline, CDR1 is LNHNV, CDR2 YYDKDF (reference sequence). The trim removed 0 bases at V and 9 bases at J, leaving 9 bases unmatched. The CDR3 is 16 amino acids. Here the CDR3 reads CATSRDSGGGRRELFF. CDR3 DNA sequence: TGTGCCACCAGCAGAGATTCGGGCGGGGGGCGCCGGGAGCTGTTTTTT.

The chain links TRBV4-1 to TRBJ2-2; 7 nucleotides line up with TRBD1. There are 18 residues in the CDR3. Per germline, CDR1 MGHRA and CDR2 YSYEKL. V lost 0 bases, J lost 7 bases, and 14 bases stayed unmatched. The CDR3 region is CASSQEIPGGIKFGELFF. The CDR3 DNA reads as TGCGCCAGCAGCCAAGAAATCCCAGGGGGAATTAAGTTCGGGGAGCTGTTTTTT.

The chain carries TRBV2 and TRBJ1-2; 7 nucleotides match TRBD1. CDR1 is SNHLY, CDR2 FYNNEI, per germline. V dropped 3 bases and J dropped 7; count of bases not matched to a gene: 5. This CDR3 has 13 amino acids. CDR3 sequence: CASSEEGAGGYTF. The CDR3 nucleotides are TGTGCCAGCAGTGAGGAGGGGGCAGGTGGCTACACCTTC.

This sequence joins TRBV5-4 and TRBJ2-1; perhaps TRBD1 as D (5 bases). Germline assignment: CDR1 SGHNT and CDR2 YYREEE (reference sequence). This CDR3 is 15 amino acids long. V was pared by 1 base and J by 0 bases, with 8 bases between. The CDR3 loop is CASSLPRGSYNEQFF. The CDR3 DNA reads TGTGCCAGCAGCTTGCCAAGGGGCTCCTACAATGAGCAGTTCTTC.

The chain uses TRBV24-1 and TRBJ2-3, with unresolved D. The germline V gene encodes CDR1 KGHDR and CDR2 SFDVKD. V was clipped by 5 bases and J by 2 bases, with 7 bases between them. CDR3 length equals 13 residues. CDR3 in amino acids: CATSAPYTDTQYF. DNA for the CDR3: TGTGCCACCAGTGCCCCCTACACAGATACGCAGTATTTT.

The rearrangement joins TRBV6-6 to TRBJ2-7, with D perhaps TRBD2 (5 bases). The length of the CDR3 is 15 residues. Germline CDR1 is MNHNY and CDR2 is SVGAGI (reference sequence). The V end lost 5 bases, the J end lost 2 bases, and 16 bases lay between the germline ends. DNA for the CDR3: TGTGCCAGCAGTCTAACCGGGAAAGTCCCCTACGAGCAGTACTTC. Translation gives CASSLTGKVPYEQYF.

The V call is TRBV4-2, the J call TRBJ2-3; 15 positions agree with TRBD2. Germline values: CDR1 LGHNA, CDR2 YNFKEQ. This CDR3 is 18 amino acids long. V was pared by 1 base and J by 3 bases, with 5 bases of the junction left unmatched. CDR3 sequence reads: CASSQAGLAGGGTDTQYF. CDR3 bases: TGTGCCAGCAGCCAAGCGGGACTAGCGGGGGGAGGGACAGATACGCAGTATTTT.

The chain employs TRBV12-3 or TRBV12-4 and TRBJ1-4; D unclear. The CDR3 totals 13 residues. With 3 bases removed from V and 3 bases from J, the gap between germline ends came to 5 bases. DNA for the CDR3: TGTGCCAGCAGTTTTTCTGCTAATGAAAAACTGTTTTTT. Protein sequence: CASSFSANEKLFF.